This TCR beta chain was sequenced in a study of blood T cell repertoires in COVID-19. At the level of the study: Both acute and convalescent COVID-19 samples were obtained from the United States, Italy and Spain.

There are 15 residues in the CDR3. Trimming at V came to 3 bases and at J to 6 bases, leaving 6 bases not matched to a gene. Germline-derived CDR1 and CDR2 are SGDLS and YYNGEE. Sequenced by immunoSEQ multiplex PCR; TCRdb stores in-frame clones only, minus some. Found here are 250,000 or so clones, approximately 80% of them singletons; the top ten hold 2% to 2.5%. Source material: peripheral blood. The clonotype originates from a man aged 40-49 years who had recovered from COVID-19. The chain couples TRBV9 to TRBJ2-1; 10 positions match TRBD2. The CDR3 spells CASSEQGLATNEQFF. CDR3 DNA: TGTGCCAGCAGCGAGCAGGGACTAGCGACCAATGAGCAGTTCTTC.